A selection of T cell receptor beta chains follows, all from one sample in a study of Ad26.COV2.S vaccination and SARS-CoV-2 variants. Sequencing was performed with immunoSEQ multiplex PCR; in TCRdb, only in-frame clones are kept and a portion is missing. The table includes about 410,000 clones, about 92% detected once. The specimen was peripheral blood, collected in a trial of Ad26.COV2.S vaccine versus placebo. These receptor sequences come from a person aged 18-60 years who received the Ad26.COV2.S COVID-19 vaccine or a placebo. The conserved cysteine and the conserved F or W are not part of the CDR3 here.

J gene | V gene | CDR3 protein
TRBJ1-1 | TRBV12-3/TRBV12-4 | ASSRGGGTEAF
TRBJ1-2 | TRBV28 | ASIRQGNWYYGYT
TRBJ2-5 | TRBV7-9 | ASSFPGGKQETQY
TRBJ2-3 | TRBV5-6 | ASSPISGKGTDTQY
TRBJ2-2 | TRBV7-6 | ASSLVGETNTGELF
TRBJ2-6 | TRBV6-2/TRBV6-3 | ASSYGGSSGANVLT
TRBJ1-3 | TRBV18 | ASSDRESSGNTIY
TRBJ2-3 | TRBV2 | ASRTKDTQY
TRBJ2-4 | TRBV2 | ASSERLSSGAKNIQY
TRBJ2-1 | TRBV6-2/TRBV6-3 | ASSYGDLNEQF
TRBJ2-5 | TRBV5-1 | ASSLRSSGEETQY
TRBJ2-4 | TRBV7-9 | ASSLGTVNIQY
TRBJ1-2 | TRBV27 | ASSSTGGLGYT
TRBJ2-5 | TRBV7-2 | ASSLAGGGETQY
TRBJ2-1 | TRBV14 | ASSQKGDSYNEQF
TRBJ1-1 | TRBV24-1 | ATSDWMNTEAF
TRBJ2-1 | TRBV7-9 | ASSSTVGFGF